This T cell receptor (beta chain) was obtained from a study of T cell changes during pregnancy in multiple sclerosis. With 0 bases removed from V and 2 bases from J, the gap between germline ends came to 23 bases. CDR3 length: 19 amino acids. Germline loops: CDR1 KGHSH, CDR2 LQKENI. Sequenced by immunoSEQ multiplex PCR; TCRdb stores in-frame clones only, minus some. Of approximately 92,000 clones in the sample, approximately 93% were seen once. This clonotype was sampled from a female donor with multiple sclerosis, enrolled in a pregnancy study. Sample: peripheral blood, taken after pregnancy. The genes are TRBV18 and TRBJ2-7, with D perhaps TRBD2 (6 bases). CDR3 protein: CASSPPAGTPGTSAYEQYF. For the CDR3, the DNA is TGTGCCAGCTCACCACCGGCAGGAACCCCCGGGACTTCAGCCTACGAGCAGTACTTC.